The sample holds a few counts of the clone carrying this T cell receptor beta chain. What it binds is not known. This record comes from a study of T-cell reconstitution after alpha-beta-depleted transplantation in children. General observations from the study: At day 60, the high TCRbeta diversity found in some patients originated from recipient T cells and thymic progenitors that had survived. It was newly produced T cells that mostly accounted for T-cell counts and diversity one year after transplant. There were reportedly several hundred expanded graft clones from which alpha-beta T cells came about two months after transplant.

Unique molecular identifiers featured in how the TCRbeta library was prepared. TCRdb analysed the PCR reads with MiXCR anew, one entry per CDR3 protein. Seen here are more than 40,000 distinct CDR3 sequences, 52% observed once, and the top ten hold more than 30%. CDR1 and CDR2 (germline): PRHDT, FYEKMQ (reference sequence). Trimming stripped 5 bases from V and 0 bases from J, with 18 bases between. The CDR3 contains 17 residues. The origin of this receptor is a boy younger than two with SCID, due to receive a stem cell transplant. The sample was peripheral blood, taken before TCRalphabeta/CD19-depleted stem cell transplant. V and J are TRBV13 and TRBJ2-3; D unclear. The CDR3 DNA is TGTGCCAGCAGCCCTGAACCGGGCGAAGTTAGCACAGATACGCAGTATTTT. Translation gives CASSPEPGEVSTDTQYF. The complete variable domain, with remaining parts taken from reference TRBV13 and TRBJ2-3, reads AAGVIQSPRHLIKEKRETATLKCYPIPRHDTVYWYQQGPGQDPQFLISFYEKMQSDKGSIPDRFSAQQFSDYHSELNMSSLELGDSALYFCASSPEPGEVSTDTQYFGPGTRLTVL.